This TCR beta chain was sequenced for a study of shared clonotypes between healthy human individuals. Findings and limits, study-wide: Generation probability values for non-shared clonotypes were lower than those for clonotypes shared by all four donors. When naive CD4 clonotypes were compared across several donors, approximately 4.9% were shared.

The germline V and J ends were trimmed by 4 bases and 4 bases, with 13 bases remaining between them. CDR3 size: 15 residues. The V gene's germline CDR1 is MNHEY and CDR2 SMNVEV (reference sequence). The table came from immunoSEQ multiplex PCR; TCRdb's copy has only in-frame clones and leaves some out. Of just over 2,000,000 clones listed, 90% to 95% are singletons. Regarding this clone: What it binds is not known.

This receptor was taken from a young man in good health. Specimen: naive CD4+ T cells sorted from blood. The subset here: CD45RA+ positively selected. The chain has TRBV27 and TRBJ2-2, with a weak D call TRBD1 (6 bases). CDR3 residues: CASSSQGRRTGELFF. In DNA, the CDR3 is TGTGCCAGCAGTTCGCAGGGGCGACGCACCGGGGAGCTGTTTTTT.